This TCR beta chain emerged from a study of blood T cell repertoires in COVID-19 (dated by TCRdb to the early 2020s). Regarding the study in general: The collaborator samples originated in the United States, Italy and Spain and spanned the acute and convalescent phases of COVID-19. Where available, HLA class I and class II types were obtained from metadata supplied by the sample provider rather than from assay-based typing. Sample metadata almost always included a de-identified subject ID, COVID-19 status, age in years and sex. The material from the prospective study consisted of cDNA or gDNA derived from T cells, B-cell-depleted T cells, or PBMCs. The samples were drawn from the first 160 participants of the ongoing ImmuneRACE study and from 1,254 subjects provided by 6 global collaborators. A freely available public database, intended as a resource for researchers studying the immune response to SARS-CoV-2, is where the repertoires were released. The dataset comprised deeply sampled blood TCRbeta repertoires from subjects exposed to, actively infected with, or recovered from COVID-19.

At one collaborating source in Seattle, patients were enrolled during active infection and were followed longitudinally through the course of disease. Whole blood was collected in K2EDTA tubes by collaborating institutions according to the institutions' own protocols. For TCRbeta analysis, collaborators shipped samples as frozen whole blood, isolated PBMCs, or DNA extracted from either of those sample types. CDR1 and CDR2 are read off the germline V gene (reference sequence) as WNHNN and SYGVQD. The CDR3 runs 13 amino acids, cysteine and phenylalanine included. The DNA shown is the 39-base CDR3, in frame from base 1. Between the V and J ends, shortened by 0 bases and 8 bases respectively, the junction contains 9 bases. Notes on this clone: This receptor's antigen is unknown. Base-call qualities are not available, and no considerably larger clone is one nucleotide away.

The immunoSEQ Assay, a bias-controlled multiplex PCR, was used to amplify TCRbeta CDR3 regions from genomic DNA. Processing in the source paper ran as follows. Nucleated cell counts per sample were estimated from amplification of reference gene primers within the assay. To quantify the absolute abundance of each unique TCRbeta CDR3 rearrangement, sequence reads were collapsed and filtered. For each sample, productive Simpson clonality was calculated by taking the square root of Simpson's diversity index across productive rearrangements. What TCRdb holds here is the immuneACCESS table cut down to in-frame rearrangements. Part of the clones is not present; checked against another copy, under half of the missing clones reflect an unresolved V gene, and the others are unexplained. V, J and clone size were drawn from that table, and D and trimming were deduced from the DNA. This sample has about 480,000 clones in its table, and 88% of those were observed once. The ten top clones hold around an eighth of the sample.

Broad study findings and their caveats: The quantity of clinical and demographic metadata differed by source and by participant and was supplied without curation.

The TCR was taken from a woman aged 50 to 60 with COVID-19, enrolled during active disease. The chain joins TRBV10-1 to TRBJ2-3; the D region possibly corresponds to TRBD1 (6 bases align). Sequencing input: peripheral blood. DNA sequence: TGCGCCAGCAGTGAGTCGAGGGGGTTTACGCAGTATTTT. Its translation reads: CASSESRGFTQYF.